This T cell receptor beta chain was observed in a study of CD8 T cells in ankylosing spondylitis. CDR1 and CDR2 (germline): DFQATT, SNEGSKA (reference sequence). The CDR3 loop spans 15 amino acids. Trimming shortened V by 6 bases and J by 0 bases, and 15 bases separated the two germline ends. Comments on this clonotype: Its target is unknown.

Study-level findings and limits: From matched ankylosing spondylitis synovial fluid, disease-linked clones were reportedly recovered at significantly enriched levels. There were earlier reports of some motif variants in reactive arthritis synovial fluid and blood.

TCRdb reprocessed the 5' RACE reads with MiXCR, giving one entry per CDR3 protein. The repertoire holds about 150,000 distinct CDR3 sequences, with 25% to 35% as singletons. The sequenced sample consisted of synovial fluid, either unsorted or a sorted T cell fraction (not recorded which). V is TRBV20-1 and J is TRBJ1-3, with a possible D match to TRBD1 (6 bases). This TCR derives from a male donor with ankylosing spondylitis. CDR3 in DNA: TGCAGTGCGGCACTAAGGGGGGGCTCTGGAAACACCATATATTTT. This encodes CSAALRGGSGNTIYF.